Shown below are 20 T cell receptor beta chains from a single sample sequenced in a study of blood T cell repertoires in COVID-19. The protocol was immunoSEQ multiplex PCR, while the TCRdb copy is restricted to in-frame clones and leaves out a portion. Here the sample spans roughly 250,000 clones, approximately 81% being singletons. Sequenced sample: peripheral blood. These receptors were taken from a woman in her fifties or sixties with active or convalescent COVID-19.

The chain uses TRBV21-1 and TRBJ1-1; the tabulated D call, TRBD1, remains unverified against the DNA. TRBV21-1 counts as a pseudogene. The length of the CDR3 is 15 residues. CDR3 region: CASSKDRAGNTEAFF. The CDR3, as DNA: TGTGCCAGCAGCAAAGACAGGGCAGGGAACACTGAAGCTTTCTTT.

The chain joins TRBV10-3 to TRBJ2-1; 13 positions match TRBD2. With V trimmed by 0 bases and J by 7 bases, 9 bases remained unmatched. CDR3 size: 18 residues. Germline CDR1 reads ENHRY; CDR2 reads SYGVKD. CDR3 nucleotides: TGTGCCATCAGTGAGTCCTCTAGACTAGCGGGGGGCCGGAATGAGCAGTTCTTC. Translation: CAISESSRLAGGRNEQFF.

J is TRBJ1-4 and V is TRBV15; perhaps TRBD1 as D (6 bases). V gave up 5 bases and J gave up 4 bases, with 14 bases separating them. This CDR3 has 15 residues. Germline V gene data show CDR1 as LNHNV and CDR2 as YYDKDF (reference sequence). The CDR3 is CATSSTGTGNEKLFF. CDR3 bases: TGTGCCACCAGCTCTACAGGGACGGGTAATGAAAAACTGTTTTTT. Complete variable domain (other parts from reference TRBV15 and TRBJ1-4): DAMVIQNPRYQVTQFGKPVTLSCSQTLNHNVMYWYQQKSSQAPKLLFHYYDKDFNNEADTPDNFQSRRPNTSFCFLDIRSPGLGDTAMYLCATSSTGTGNEKLFFGSGTQLSVL.

The CDR3 loop is CASSPSGVNEQFF. CDR3 nucleotides: TGTGCCAGCTCACCTTCCGGGGTCAATGAGCAGTTCTTC. The chain couples TRBV18 to TRBJ2-1; a weak D match, TRBD2 (5 bases). The ends were cut back, 3 bases at V and 6 bases at J, with 9 bases in the middle. This CDR3 comprises 13 residues. Germline V gene lookup returns CDR1 KGHSH and CDR2 LQKENI.

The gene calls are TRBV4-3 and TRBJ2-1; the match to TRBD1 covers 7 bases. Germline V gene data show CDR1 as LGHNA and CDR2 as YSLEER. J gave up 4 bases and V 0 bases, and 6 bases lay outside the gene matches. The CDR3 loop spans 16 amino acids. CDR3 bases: TGCGCCAGCAGCCAAGATATAGGACAGGTATACAATGAGCAGTTCTTC. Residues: CASSQDIGQVYNEQFF.

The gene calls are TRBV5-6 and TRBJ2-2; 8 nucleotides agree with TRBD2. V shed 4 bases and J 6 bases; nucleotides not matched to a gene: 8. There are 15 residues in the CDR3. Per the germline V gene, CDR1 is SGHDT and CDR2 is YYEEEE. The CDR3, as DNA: TGTGCCAGCAGCAAGCGGGGGTTCATTTCCGGGGAGCTGTTTTTT. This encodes CASSKRGFISGELFF.

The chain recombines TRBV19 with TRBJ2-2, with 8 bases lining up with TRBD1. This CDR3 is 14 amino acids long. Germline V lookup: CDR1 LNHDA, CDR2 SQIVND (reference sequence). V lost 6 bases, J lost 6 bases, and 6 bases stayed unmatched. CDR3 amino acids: CASRGTGIAGELFF. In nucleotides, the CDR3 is TGTGCCAGTAGGGGGACAGGCATCGCCGGGGAGCTGTTTTTT.

CDR3 protein: CASSESHEGVHNEQFF. In nucleotides, the CDR3 is TGCGCCAGCAGTGAGTCCCACGAGGGGGTCCACAATGAGCAGTTCTTC. V usage is TRBV10-1 and J usage is TRBJ2-1; possible D gene TRBD1, 6 bases. The CDR3 length is 16 residues. Germline-derived CDR1 and CDR2 are WNHNN and SYGVQD (reference sequence). V was clipped by 0 bases and J by 5 bases, with 14 bases between them.

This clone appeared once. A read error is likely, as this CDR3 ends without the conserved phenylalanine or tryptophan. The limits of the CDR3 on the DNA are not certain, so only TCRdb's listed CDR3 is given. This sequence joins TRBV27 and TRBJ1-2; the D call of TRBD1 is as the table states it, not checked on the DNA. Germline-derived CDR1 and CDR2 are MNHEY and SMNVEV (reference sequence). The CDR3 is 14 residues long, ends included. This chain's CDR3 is CATRDKSGQLVFGL.

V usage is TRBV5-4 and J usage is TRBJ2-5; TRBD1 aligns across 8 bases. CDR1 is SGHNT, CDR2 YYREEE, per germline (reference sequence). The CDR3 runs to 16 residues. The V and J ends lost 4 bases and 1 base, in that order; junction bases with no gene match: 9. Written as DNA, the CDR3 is TGTGCCAGCAGCCACCAGAAGGGACAGGTCCAAGAGACCCAGTACTTC. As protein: CASSHQKGQVQETQYF.

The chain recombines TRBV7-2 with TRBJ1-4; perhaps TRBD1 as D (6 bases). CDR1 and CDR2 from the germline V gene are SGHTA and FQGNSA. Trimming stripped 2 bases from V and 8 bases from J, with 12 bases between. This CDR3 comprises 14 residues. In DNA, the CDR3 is TGTGCCAGCAGCTTAAGGCAGGGGAAGGAAAAACTGTTTTTT. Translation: CASSLRQGKEKLFF.

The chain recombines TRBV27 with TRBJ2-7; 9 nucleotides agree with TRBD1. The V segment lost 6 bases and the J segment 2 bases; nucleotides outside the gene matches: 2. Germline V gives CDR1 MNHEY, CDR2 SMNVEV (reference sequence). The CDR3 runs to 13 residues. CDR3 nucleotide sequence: TGTGCCAGCAGGGACAGGGGCCCCTACGAGCAGTACTTC. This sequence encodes CASRDRGPYEQYF.

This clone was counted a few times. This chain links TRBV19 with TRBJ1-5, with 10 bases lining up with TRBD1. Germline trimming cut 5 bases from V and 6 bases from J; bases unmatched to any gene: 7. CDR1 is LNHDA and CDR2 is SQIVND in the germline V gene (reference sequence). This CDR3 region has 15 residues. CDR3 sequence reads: CASSVGTGVAQPQHF. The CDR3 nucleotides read TGTGCCAGTAGTGTCGGGACAGGGGTTGCTCAGCCCCAGCATTTT.

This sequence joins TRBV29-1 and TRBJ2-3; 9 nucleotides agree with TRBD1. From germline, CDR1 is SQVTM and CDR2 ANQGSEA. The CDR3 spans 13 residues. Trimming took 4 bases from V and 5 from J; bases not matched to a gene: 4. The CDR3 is CSVGTGALDTQYF. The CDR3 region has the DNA TGCAGCGTTGGGACAGGGGCTTTAGATACGCAGTATTTT.

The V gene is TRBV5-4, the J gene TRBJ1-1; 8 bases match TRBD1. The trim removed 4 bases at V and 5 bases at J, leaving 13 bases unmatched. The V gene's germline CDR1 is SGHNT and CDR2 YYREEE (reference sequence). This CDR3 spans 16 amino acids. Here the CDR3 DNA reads TGTGCCAGCAGCCCACCAAGACAGGGGAGGGAAACTGAAGCTTTCTTT. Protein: CASSPPRQGRETEAFF.

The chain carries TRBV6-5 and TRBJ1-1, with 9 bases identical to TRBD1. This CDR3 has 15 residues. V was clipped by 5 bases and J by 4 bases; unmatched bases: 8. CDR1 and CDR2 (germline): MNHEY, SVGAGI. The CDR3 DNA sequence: TGTGCCAGCAGTCTTTACAGGGGGCAAGGCACTGAAGCTTTCTTT. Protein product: CASSLYRGQGTEAFF.

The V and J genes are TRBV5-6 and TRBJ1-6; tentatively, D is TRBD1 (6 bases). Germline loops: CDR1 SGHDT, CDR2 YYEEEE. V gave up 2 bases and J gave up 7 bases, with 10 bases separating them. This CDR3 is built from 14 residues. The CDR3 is CASSFRDKNSPLHF. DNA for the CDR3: TGTGCCAGCAGCTTCCGGGACAAAAATTCACCCCTCCACTTT.

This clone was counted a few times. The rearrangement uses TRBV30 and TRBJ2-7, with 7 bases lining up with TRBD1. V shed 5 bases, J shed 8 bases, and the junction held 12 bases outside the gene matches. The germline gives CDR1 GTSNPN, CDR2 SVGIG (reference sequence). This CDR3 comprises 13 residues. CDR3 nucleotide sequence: TGTGCCTGGGTTCCCGGACAGGAATTTAAGCAGTACTTC. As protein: CAWVPGQEFKQYF.

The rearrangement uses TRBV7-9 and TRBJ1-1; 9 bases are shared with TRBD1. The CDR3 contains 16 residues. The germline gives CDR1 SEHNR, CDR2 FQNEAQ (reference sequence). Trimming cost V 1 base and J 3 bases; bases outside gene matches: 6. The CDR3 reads CASSLEGQGGDTEAFF. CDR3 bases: TGTGCCAGCAGCTTAGAGGGACAGGGTGGGGACACTGAAGCTTTCTTT. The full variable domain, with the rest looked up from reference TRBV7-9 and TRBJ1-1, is DTGVSQNPRHKITKRGQNVTFRCDPISEHNRLYWYRQTLGQGPEFLTYFQNEAQLEKSRLLSDRFSAERPKGSFSTLEIQRTEQGDSAMYLCASSLEGQGGDTEAFFGQGTRLTVV.

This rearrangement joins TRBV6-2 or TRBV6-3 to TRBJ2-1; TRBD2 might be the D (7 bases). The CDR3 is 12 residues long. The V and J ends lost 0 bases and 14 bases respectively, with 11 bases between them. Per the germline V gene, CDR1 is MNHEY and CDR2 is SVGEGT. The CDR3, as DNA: TGTGCCAGCAGTTACTCCGGGGGGCGGGAGTTCTTC. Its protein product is CASSYSGGREFF.